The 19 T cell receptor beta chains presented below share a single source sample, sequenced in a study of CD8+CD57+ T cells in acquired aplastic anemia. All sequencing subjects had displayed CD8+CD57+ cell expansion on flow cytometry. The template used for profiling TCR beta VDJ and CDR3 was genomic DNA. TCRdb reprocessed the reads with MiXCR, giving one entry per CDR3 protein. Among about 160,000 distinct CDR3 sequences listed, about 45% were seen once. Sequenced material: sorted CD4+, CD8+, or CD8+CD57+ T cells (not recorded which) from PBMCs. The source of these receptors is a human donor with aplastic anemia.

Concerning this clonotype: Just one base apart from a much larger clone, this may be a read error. CDR3 loop: CASSSAGTGRGQPQHF. The CDR3 coding sequence is TGTGCCAGCAGTTCAGCGGGGACAGGCCGTGGTCAGCCCCAGCATTTT. The chain links TRBV12-3 or TRBV12-4 to TRBJ1-5, with TRBD1 matching over 8 bases. The J segment lost 6 bases and the V segment lost 4 bases, leaving 11 bases of the junction unmatched. The CDR3 is made up of 16 amino acids.

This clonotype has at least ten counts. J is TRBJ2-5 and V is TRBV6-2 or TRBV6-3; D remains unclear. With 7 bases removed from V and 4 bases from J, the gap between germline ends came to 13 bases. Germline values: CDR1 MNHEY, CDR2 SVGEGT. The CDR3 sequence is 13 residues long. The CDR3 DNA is TGTGCCAGCACTAAGGGTACTCTAGAGACCCAGTACTTC. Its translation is CASTKGTLETQYF.

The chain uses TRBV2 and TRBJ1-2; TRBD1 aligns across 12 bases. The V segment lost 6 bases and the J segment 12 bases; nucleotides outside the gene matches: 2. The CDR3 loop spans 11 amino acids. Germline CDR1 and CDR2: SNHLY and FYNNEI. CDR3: CASRGQGAHTF. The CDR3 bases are TGTGCCAGCAGGGGACAGGGGGCCCACACCTTC. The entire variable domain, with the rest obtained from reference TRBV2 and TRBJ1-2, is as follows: EPEVTQTPSHQVTQMGQEVILRCVPISNHLYFYWYRQILGQKVEFLVSFYNNEISEKSEIFDDQFSVERPDGSNFTLKIRSTKLEDSAMYFCASRGQGAHTFGSGTRLTVV.

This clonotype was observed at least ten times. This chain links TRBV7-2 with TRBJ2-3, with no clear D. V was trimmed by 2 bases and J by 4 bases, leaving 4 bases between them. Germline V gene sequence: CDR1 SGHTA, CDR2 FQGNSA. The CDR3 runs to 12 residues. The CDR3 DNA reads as TGTGCCAGCAGCTTACCGGCAGATACGCAGTATTTT. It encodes CASSLPADTQYF.

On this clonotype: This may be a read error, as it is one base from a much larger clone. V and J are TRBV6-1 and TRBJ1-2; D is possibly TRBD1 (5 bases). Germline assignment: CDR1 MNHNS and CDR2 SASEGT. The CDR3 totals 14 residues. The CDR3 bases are TGTACCAGCAGTGGGGGGTGGCAGCACTATGGCTACACCTTC. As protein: CTSSGGWQHYGYTF.

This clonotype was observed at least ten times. The chain's CDR3 is CASSFGQGQETQYF. CDR3 DNA sequence: TGCGCCAGCAGCTTTGGGCAGGGGCAAGAGACCCAGTACTTC. This rearrangement joins TRBV5-1 to TRBJ2-5; tentative D call: TRBD1 (6 bases). Trimming took 2 bases from V and 2 from J, leaving 10 bases between them. The CDR3 is made up of 14 amino acids. Per the germline V gene, CDR1 is SGHRS and CDR2 is YFSETQ.

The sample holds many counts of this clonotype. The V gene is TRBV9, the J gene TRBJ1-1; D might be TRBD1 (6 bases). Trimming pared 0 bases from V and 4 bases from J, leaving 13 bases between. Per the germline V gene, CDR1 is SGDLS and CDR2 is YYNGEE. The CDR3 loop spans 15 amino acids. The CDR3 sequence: CASSVDPQGSTEAFF. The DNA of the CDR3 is TGTGCCAGCAGCGTAGATCCCCAGGGGAGCACTGAAGCTTTCTTT. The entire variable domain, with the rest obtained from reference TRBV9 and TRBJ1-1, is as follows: DSGVTQTPKHLITATGQRVTLRCSPRSGDLSVYWYQQSLDQGLQFLIQYYNGEERAKGNILERFSAQQFPDLHSELNLSSLELGDSALYFCASSVDPQGSTEAFFGQGTRLTVV.

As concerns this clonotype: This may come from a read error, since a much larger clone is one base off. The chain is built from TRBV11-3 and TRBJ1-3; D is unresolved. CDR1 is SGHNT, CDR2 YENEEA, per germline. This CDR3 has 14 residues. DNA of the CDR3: TGTGCCAGCAACGCGGGGAGCTCTGGAAACACCATACATTTT. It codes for CASNAGSSGNTIHF.

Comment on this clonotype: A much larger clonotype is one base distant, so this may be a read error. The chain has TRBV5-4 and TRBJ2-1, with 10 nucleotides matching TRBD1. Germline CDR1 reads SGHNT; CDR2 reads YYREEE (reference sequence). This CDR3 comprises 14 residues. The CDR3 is CAGSSRQGAQGQFF. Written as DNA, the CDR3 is TGTGCCGGCAGCTCGAGACAGGGGGCCCAAGGGCAGTTCTTC.

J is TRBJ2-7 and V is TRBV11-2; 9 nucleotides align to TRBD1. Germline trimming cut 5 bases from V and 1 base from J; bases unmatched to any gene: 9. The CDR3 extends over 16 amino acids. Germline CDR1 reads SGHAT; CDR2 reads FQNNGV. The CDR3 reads CASSAHPGQGSYEQYF. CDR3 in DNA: TGTGCCAGCAGCGCCCACCCGGGACAGGGATCCTACGAGCAGTACTTC.

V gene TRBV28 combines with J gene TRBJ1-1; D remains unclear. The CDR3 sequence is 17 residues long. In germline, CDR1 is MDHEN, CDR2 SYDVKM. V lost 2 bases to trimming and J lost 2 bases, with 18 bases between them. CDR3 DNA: TGTGCCAGCAGTTTAGGTAGGCCGAAAAGGAGAAACACTGAAGCTTTCTTT. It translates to CASSLGRPKRRNTEAFF.

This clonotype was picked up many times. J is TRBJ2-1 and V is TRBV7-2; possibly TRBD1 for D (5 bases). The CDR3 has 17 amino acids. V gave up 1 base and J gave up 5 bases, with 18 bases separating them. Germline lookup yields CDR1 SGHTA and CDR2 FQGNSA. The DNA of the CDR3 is TGTGCCAGCAGCTTAGAGCCGTTCAGGGTTGGGGACAATGAGCAGTTCTTC. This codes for CASSLEPFRVGDNEQFF. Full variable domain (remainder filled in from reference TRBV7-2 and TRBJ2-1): GAGVSQSPSNKVTEKGKDVELRCDPISGHTALYWYRQSLGQGLEFLIYFQGNSAPDKSGLPSDRFSAERTGGSVSTLTIQRTQQEDSAVYLCASSLEPFRVGDNEQFFGPGTRLTVL.

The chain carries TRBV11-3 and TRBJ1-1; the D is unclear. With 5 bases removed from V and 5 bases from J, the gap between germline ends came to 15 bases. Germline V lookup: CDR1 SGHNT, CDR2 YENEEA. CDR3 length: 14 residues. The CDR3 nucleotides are TGTGCCAGCAGCCTCCCCGGGGTTTGGACTGAAGCTTTCTTT. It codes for CASSLPGVWTEAFF.

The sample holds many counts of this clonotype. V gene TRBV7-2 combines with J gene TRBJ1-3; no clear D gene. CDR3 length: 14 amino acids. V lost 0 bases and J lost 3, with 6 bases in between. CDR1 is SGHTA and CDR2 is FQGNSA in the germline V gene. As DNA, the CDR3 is TGTGCCAGCAGCTTAGCGGCGGTTGGAAACACCATATATTTT. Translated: CASSLAAVGNTIYF.

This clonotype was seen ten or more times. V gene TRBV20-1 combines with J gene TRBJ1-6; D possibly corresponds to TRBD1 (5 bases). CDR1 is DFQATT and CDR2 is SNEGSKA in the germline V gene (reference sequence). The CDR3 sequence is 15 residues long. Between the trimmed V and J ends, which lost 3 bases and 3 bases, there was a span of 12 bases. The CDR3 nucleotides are TGCAGTGCTAGTAGTTCGGGGGACTATAATTCACCCCTCCACTTT. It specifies CSASSSGDYNSPLHF.

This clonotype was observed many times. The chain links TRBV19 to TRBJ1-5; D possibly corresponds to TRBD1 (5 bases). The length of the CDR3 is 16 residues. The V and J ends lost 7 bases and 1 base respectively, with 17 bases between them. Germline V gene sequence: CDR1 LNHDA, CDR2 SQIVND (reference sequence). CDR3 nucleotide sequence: TGTGCCAGTATCCATTCACAATCAGGGAGCAATCAGCCCCAGCATTTT. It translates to CASIHSQSGSNQPQHF. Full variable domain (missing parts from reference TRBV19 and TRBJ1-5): DGGITQSPKYLFRKEGQNVTLSCEQNLNHDAMYWYRQDPGQGLRLIYYSQIVNDFQKGDIAEGYSVSREKKESFPLTVTSAQKNPTAFYLCASIHSQSGSNQPQHFGDGTRLSIL.

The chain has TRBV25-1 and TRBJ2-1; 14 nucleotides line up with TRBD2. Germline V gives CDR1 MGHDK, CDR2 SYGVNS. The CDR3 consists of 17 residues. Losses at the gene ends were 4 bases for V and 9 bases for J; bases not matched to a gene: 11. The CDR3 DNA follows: TGTGCCAGCAGTGCTAGGGGACTAGCGGGAGTTTATGGTGAGCAGTTCTTC. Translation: CASSARGLAGVYGEQFF.

The CDR3 sequence is CASSEDRLSGANVLTF. CDR3 sequence (DNA): TGTGCCAGCAGTGAAGACAGACTCTCTGGGGCCAACGTCCTGACTTTC. V gene TRBV25-1 combines with J gene TRBJ2-6; a possible D gene is TRBD1 (5 bases). Trimming took 2 bases from V and 0 from J, leaving 8 bases between them. CDR1 MGHDK and CDR2 SYGVNS come from the germline V gene. This CDR3 has 16 amino acids.

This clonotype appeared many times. The DNA for the CDR3 is TGTGCCAGTAGTATAGGACGGACAGGGTTGGAGACCCAGTACTTC. Its translation: CASSIGRTGLETQYF. The chain uses TRBV19 and TRBJ2-5; TRBD1 matches 8 bases. The CDR3 is made up of 15 amino acids. The germline gives CDR1 LNHDA, CDR2 SQIVND (reference sequence). V was pared by 1 base and J by 5 bases, with 6 bases of the junction left unmatched.